The sequence of this T cell receptor (beta chain) was determined in a study of T cells in tuberculosis (dated by TCRdb to about 2018). With respect to the entire study: To characterize T cells specific for the mycobacterial lipid antigen glucose monomycolate (GMM), the study used CD1B tetramers together with high-throughput TCR immunosequencing. A South African clinical cohort compared IGRA-negative adolescents, IGRA-positive adolescents with latent tuberculosis and adults with active tuberculosis, 9 to 11 per group. PBMC from active tuberculosis patients were archived either before standard anti-tuberculosis treatment began or within 7 days of its start.

The immunoSEQ multiplex PCR assay was used to generate TCR libraries, with TCR-beta and/or TCR-alpha/delta assays applied to each sample. Amplified TCR libraries were sequenced on the Illumina high-throughput platform. On the authors' methods: Clustering and dimensionality reduction were performed using pairwise TCRdist distances among GMM-specific receptors from ex vivo sorted or in vitro expanded T cells. Each clinical repertoire was assigned a mean NN-distance score, defined as the average TCRdist to the nearest 10% of tetramer-positive reference sequences. GEM TCR motif frequency was calculated as the fraction of unique TCRs that matched known GEM sequences in V/J usage and CDR3 length. Active tuberculosis was classified by linear discriminant analysis with leave-one-out cross-validation, implemented in scikit-learn. The source is immuneACCESS, and TCRdb retained only in-frame sequences with V and J called. Part of the clones is not carried over; for the studies checked, unresolved V genes explain less than half of this, and the remainder is unexplained. The DNA was the basis for D and trimming; V, J and clone size are from that table. The sample yields over 25,000 clones; roughly nine tenths were counted once. The top ten hold approximately 6.8% of the sample.

The intended sense of this specimen's time point label: new active TB diagnosis, blood taken before or within 7 days of starting treatment. Patients with active tuberculosis were defined as newly diagnosed, HIV-seronegative South African adults aged 18 years or older. Confirmation of active tuberculosis was obtained by positive sputum smear microscopy and/or positive M. tuberculosis culture. Unsorted cryopreserved PBMC were immunosequenced, covering on average about 96,000 T cells per clinical donor. Paper-wide results and their limitations: The smaller NN-distances were partly driven by shorter CDR3-alpha lengths in active tuberculosis patients, and the difference for TCR-beta did not reach statistical significance. Compared with IGRA-negative controls, TCR-alpha repertoires from active tuberculosis had smaller mean NN-distances to GMM-specific TCRs, which suggests clonal expansion of these TCRs. Clinical samples were chosen by availability of cryopreserved specimens, and active tuberculosis cases were adults while controls were adolescents. An accuracy of approximately 90% (AUROC over 0.8) was reached by a classifier using the diverse GMM-specific repertoire, compared with around 68% accuracy when GEM motif frequencies were used.

From cysteine to phenylalanine, the CDR3 is 15 amino acids long. Left in the record is the CDR3 DNA by itself, 45 bases read in frame from the first base. CDR1 and CDR2 (LNHNV, YYDKDF) derive from the germline V gene (reference sequence). Trimming costs V 4 bases and J 2 bases, and their ends lie 15 bases apart. With regard to this clone: What antigen it recognizes has not been identified. No quality values exist for individual bases; no much larger clone is one base distant.

The material was PBMCs, obtained at tuberculosis diagnosis. The rearrangement combines TRBV15 with TRBJ2-7; TRBD1 is a possible D gene, resting on 6 matching bases. The sequence was obtained from an adult with tuberculosis. The DNA sequence is as follows: TGTGCCACCAGCACAGGGGCATCCGGGACCTACGAGCAGTACTTC. The translation is CATSTGASGTYEQYF.